Detailed here is one TCR beta chain. CDR1 is MDHEN and CDR2 is SYDVKM in the germline V gene. Unmatched junction bases numbered 9, after V lost 5 bases and J lost 1 base. The CDR3 has 16 amino acids. This sample is drawn from a study of blood T cell repertoires in COVID-19. On the study more broadly: Acute and convalescent COVID-19 specimens originated in the United States, Italy and Spain. In each case, the material was cDNA or gDNA derived from T cells, B-cell-depleted T cells, or PBMCs.

Per the study methods: Nucleated cell counts were estimated from reference gene primer amplification. The assay was immunoSEQ multiplex PCR, and TCRdb's table has in-frame clones only and misses some. Clone size and the V and J calls come from that table; the DNA yielded D and trimming. Of more than 80,000 clones listed, about 80% are singletons. This TCR was recovered from a human donor in a cohort sampled during active COVID-19. Specimen: peripheral blood. J is TRBJ2-3 and V is TRBV28; 7 positions match TRBD1. CDR3 sequence reads: CASSLDRARGTDTQYF. DNA of the CDR3: TGTGCCAGCAGTCTCGACAGGGCCAGAGGCACAGATACGCAGTATTTT.